The entry that follows covers one TCR beta chain sequence. Its antigen is still unknown. The sample belongs to a study of CD8+ T cells in alopecia areata. About the study: In an open-label trial, patients got 5 to 10 mg tofacitinib twice daily.

cDNA reverse transcribed from extracted RNA served as the sequencing template. Sequenced by immunoSEQ multiplex PCR; TCRdb stores in-frame clones only, minus some. The sample shows 60,000 to 85,000 clones, over 25% of them seen only once. Documented treatment: oral pan-JAK inhibitor, 5-10 mg twice daily. Findings of the study overall: One nonresponder makes the tie between baseline CD8+ expansion and response uncertain. Among the 100 top clones, expanded CD8+ clones, like scalp clonality, were significantly decreased by tofacitinib.

The V and J ends lost 7 bases and 0 bases, in that order; junction bases with no gene match: 6. The CDR3 consists of 17 residues. Per germline, CDR1 SQVTM and CDR2 ANQGSEA. The rearrangement joins TRBV29-1 to TRBJ2-6; 13 bases are a match to TRBD2. The receptor comes from a human donor with alopecia areata. Sample: CD8+ T cells sorted from blood, taken at week 4, from a patient treated with tofacitinib. CDR3 amino acids: CSARLAGGLSGANVLTF. CDR3 bases: TGCAGCGCTCGACTAGCGGGAGGTCTCTCTGGGGCCAACGTCCTGACTTTC.